Listed below are T cell receptor beta chains from one sample, sequenced in a study of OX40 agonist ivuxolimab in advanced cancers. Profiled with immunoSEQ multiplex PCR; TCRdb holds only in-frame clones, not every one. Among over 65,000 clones, 70% to 90% were seen once, and the ten largest hold approximately 0.3%. Sequenced here: CD4+ or CD8+ T cells sorted from blood, sampled in a trial of the OX40 agonist ivuxolimab. These receptors all come from an adult with an advanced solid tumor such as melanoma, head and neck, liver or kidney cancer. The CDR3 runs from the conserved cysteine through the conserved F or W.

V	J	CDR3
TRBV5-8	TRBJ2-1	CASSSARTSGTNEQFF
TRBV7-2	TRBJ1-5	CASSPRGGNGNQPQHF
TRBV29-1	TRBJ2-7	CSAAQGSEQYF
TRBV28	TRBJ2-6	CASRGRSGANVLTF
TRBV27	TRBJ2-6	CASSLKRQRVYGANVLTF
TRBV11-2	TRBJ2-1	CASSRPTWTSGSGNEQFF
TRBV7-7	TRBJ1-1	CASNPRGESTEAFF
TRBV2	TRBJ1-5	CASSEVTGDQPQHF
TRBV7-2	TRBJ2-7	CASSSKLAGGNEQYF
TRBV25-1	TRBJ2-7	CASSGGGSGGLYEQYF
TRBV2	TRBJ1-4	CASSEVVVGEKLFF
TRBV7-8	TRBJ2-1	CASSLAATSKFF
TRBV7-8	TRBJ2-2	CASSFGQGIGELFF
TRBV5-7	TRBJ2-7	CASSPAARGRDEQYF
TRBV18	TRBJ2-7	CASSPGTGGDEQYF
TRBV27	TRBJ1-2	CASNDPGQGGGYTF
TRBV5-5	TRBJ1-2	CASTRDIKFVYGYTF
TRBV18	TRBJ1-1	CASSPPAAGNTEAFF
TRBV29-1	TRBJ2-1	CSATTTSGRWMDEQFF
TRBV6-1	TRBJ1-1	CASRGTGGSTEAFF
TRBV11-2	TRBJ2-7	CASSLRTGGSYEQYF
TRBV15	TRBJ2-7	CATSRDRTAYTYEQYF
TRBV4-1	TRBJ2-3	CASSKESSVSDTQYF
TRBV19	TRBJ2-2	CASSPPYWQGNTGELFF
TRBV29-1	TRBJ2-2	CSVLVAGVNTGELFF
TRBV5-4	TRBJ2-7	CASRTGTGSYEQYF
TRBV4-2	TRBJ2-3	CASSLTKGTSGTDTQYF
TRBV6-5	TRBJ1-3	CASSYRGRGNTIYF
TRBV6-5	TRBJ2-7	CASSYGEPAGGYEQYF
TRBV19	TRBJ1-2	CASSEGLLGYTF
TRBV10-3	TRBJ1-2	CAISPQGGAFSSGYTF
TRBV5-1	TRBJ2-7	CASSAGTSGLYEQYF
TRBV5-1	TRBJ2-7	CASSFGGASYEQYF
TRBV7-2	TRBJ2-7	CASSLGQANEQYF
TRBV28	TRBJ2-2	CASSLNAQGTTGELFF
TRBV28	TRBJ1-5	CASRDPLYSNQPQHF
TRBV6-1	TRBJ2-1	CASSEEAYPSWTSGRGDEQFF
TRBV10-2	TRBJ1-5	CASAVRGQGQPQHF
TRBV28	TRBJ2-7	CASSRHGTGSEQYF
TRBV7-3	TRBJ2-5	CASSSSGLPGETQYF
TRBV28	TRBJ1-4	CASSLPGMGGAYEKLFF